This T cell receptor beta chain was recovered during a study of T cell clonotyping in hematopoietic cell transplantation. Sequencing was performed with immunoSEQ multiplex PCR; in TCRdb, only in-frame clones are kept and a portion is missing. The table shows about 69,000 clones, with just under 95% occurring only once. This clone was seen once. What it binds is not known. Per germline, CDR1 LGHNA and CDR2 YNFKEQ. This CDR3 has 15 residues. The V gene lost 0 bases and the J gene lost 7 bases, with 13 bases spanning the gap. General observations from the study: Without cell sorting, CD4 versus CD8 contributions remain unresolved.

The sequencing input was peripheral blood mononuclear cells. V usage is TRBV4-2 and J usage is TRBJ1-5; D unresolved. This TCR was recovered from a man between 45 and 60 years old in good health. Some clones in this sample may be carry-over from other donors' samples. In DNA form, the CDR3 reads TGTGCCAGCAGCCAAGATGGGTCGGAAAAACAGCCCCAGCATTTT. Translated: CASSQDGSEKQPQHF.